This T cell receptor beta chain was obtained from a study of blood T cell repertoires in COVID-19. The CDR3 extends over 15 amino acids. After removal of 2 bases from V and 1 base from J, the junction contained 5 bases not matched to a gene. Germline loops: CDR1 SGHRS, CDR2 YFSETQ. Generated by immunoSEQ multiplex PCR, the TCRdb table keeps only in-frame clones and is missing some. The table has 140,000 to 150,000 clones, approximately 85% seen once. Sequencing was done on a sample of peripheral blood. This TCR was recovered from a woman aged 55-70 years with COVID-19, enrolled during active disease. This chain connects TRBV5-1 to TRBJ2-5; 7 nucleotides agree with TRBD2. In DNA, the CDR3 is TGCGCCAGCAGCTTCGGGGGGATACCCCAAGAGACCCAGTACTTC. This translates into CASSFGGIPQETQYF.